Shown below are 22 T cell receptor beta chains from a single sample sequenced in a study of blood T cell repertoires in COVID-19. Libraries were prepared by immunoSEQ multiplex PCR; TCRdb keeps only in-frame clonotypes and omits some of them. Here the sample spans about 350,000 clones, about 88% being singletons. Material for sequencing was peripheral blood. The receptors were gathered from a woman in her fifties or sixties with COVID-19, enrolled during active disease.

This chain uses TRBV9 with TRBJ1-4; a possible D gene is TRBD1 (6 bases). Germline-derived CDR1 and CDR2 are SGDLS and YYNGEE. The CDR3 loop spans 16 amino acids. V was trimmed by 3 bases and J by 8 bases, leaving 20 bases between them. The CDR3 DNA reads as TGTGCCAGCAGCGGAACTCTAGGGGGAAGTGGGGAAAAACTGTTTTTT. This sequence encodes CASSGTLGGSGEKLFF.

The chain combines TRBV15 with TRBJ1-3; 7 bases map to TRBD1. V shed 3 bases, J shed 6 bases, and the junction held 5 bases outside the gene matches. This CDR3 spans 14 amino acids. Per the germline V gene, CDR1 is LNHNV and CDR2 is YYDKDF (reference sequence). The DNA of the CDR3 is TGTGCCACCAGCAGGAGACAGGGTGCAAACACCATATATTTT. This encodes CATSRRQGANTIYF.

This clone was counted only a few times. This CDR3 is CASSQGGGLQETQYF. CDR3 coding DNA: TGTGCCAGCAGCCAAGGCGGGGGCCTCCAAGAGACCCAGTACTTC. This rearrangement joins TRBV3-1 (or the pseudogene TRBV3-2) to TRBJ2-5; the D gene is possibly TRBD2 (7 bases). From germline, CDR1 is LGHDT and CDR2 YNNKEL (reference sequence). The CDR3 length is 15 residues. Trimming took off 1 base at V and 1 base at J, with 10 bases between the two ends.

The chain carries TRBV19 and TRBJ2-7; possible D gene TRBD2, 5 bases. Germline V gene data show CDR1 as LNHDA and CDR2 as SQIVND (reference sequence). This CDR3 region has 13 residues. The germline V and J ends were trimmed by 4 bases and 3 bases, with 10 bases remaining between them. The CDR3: CASSTGEIYEQYF. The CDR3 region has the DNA TGTGCCAGTAGTACCGGGGAGATCTACGAGCAGTACTTC.

DNA of the CDR3: TGTGCCAGCTCACCACGAAGGCAGGAGAACACCGGGGAGCTGTTTTTT. Protein sequence: CASSPRRQENTGELFF. The V call is TRBV18, the J call TRBJ2-2; D ambiguous. The germline V and J ends were trimmed by 1 base and 1 base, with 10 bases remaining between them. Per the germline V gene, CDR1 is KGHSH and CDR2 is LQKENI. This CDR3 spans 16 amino acids.

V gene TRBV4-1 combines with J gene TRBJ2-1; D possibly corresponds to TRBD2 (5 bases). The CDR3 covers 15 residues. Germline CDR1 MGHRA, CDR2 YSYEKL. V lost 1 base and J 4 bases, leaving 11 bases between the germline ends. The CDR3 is CASSQGLLVYNEQFF. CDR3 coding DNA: TGCGCCAGCAGCCAAGGCCTACTAGTGTACAATGAGCAGTTCTTC.

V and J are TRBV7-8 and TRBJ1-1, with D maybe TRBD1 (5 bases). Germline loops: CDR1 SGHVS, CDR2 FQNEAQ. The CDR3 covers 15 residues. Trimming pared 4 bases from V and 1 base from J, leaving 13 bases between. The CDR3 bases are TGTGCCAGCAGCTCACTCAGGGCACGGAACACTGAAGCTTTCTTT. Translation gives CASSSLRARNTEAFF.

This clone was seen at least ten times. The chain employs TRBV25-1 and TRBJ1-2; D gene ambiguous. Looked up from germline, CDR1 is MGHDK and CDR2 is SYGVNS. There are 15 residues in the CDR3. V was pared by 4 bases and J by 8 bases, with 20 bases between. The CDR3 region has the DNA TGTGCCAGCAGTGGGCTCCGTGCGGACTACGGGGGCTACACCTTC. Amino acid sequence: CASSGLRADYGGYTF.

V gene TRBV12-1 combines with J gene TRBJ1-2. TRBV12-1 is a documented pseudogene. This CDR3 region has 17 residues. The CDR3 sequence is CASSFRRWHSPNYGYTF. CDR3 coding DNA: TGTGCCAGCAGCTTTAGGCGGTGGCATTCACCAAACTATGGCTACACCTTC.

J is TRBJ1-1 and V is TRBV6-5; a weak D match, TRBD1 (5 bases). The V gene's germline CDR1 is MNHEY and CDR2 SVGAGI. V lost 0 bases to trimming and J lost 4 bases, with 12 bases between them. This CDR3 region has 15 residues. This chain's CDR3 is CASSYSRGGSTEAFF. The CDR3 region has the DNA TGTGCCAGCAGTTACTCAAGGGGAGGGAGCACTGAAGCTTTCTTT.

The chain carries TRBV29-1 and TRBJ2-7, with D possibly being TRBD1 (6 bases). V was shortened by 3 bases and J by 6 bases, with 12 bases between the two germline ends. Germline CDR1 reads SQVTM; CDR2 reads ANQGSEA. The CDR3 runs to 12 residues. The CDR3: CSVDAGAGEQYF. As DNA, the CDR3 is TGCAGCGTTGATGCAGGGGCGGGCGAGCAGTACTTC.

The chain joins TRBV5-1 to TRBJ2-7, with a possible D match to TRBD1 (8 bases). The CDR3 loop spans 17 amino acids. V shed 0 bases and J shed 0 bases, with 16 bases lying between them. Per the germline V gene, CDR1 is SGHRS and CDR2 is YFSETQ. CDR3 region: CASSLEAGQAYSYEQYF. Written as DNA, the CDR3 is TGCGCCAGCAGCTTGGAAGCGGGACAGGCTTACTCCTACGAGCAGTACTTC.

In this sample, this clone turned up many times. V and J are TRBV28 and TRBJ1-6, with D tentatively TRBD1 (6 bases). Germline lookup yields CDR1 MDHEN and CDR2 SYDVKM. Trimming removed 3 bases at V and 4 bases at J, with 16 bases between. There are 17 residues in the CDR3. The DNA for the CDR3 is TGTGCCAGCAGTTTGGGCCAGGGGAAGGGATATAATTCACCCCTCCACTTT. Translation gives CASSLGQGKGYNSPLHF.

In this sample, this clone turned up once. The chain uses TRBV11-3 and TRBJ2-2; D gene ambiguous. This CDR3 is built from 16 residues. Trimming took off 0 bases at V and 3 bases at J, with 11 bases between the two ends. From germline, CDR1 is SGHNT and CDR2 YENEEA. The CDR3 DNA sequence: TGTGCCAGCAGCTTAGATCGGGTGGCCTACACCGGGGAGCTGTTTTTT. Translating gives CASSLDRVAYTGELFF.

CDR3 DNA: TGCGCCAGCAGCTTGGAGGGGATTGGTATGAGTCAGCCCCAGCATTTT. Translation: CASSLEGIGMSQPQHF. The chain employs TRBV5-1 and TRBJ1-5, with D perhaps TRBD1 (5 bases). V was pared by 0 bases and J by 6 bases, with 16 bases between. Germline assignment: CDR1 SGHRS and CDR2 YFSETQ. This CDR3 has 16 amino acids. The full variable domain, with the rest looked up from reference TRBV5-1 and TRBJ1-5, is KAGVTQTPRYLIKTRGQQVTLSCSPISGHRSVSWYQQTPGQGLQFLFEYFSETQRNKGNFPGRFSGRQFSNSRSEMNVSTLELGDSALYLCASSLEGIGMSQPQHFGDGTRLSIL.

CDR3 nucleotides: TGTGCCAGTAACCCACAGGGGAGCGCGATTGGCTACACCTTC. This encodes CASNPQGSAIGYTF. The chain joins TRBV19 to TRBJ1-2; 7 bases agree with TRBD1. The CDR3 has 14 amino acids. Germline values: CDR1 LNHDA, CDR2 SQIVND (reference sequence). Trimming at V came to 7 bases and at J to 7 bases, leaving 12 bases not matched to a gene.

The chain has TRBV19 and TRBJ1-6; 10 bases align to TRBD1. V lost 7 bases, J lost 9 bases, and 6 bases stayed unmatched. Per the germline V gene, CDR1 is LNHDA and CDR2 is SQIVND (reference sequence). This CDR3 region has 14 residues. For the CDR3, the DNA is TGTGCCAGTACGGGGACAGGGGTTTTTTCACCCCTCCACTTT. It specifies CASTGTGVFSPLHF.

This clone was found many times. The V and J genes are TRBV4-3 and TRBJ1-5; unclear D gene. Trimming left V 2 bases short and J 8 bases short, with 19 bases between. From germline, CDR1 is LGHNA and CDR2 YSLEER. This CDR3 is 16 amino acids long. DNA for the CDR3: TGCGCCAGCAGCCAAAGAATAACGACTCTTCCAGAGCCCCAGCATTTT. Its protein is CASSQRITTLPEPQHF.

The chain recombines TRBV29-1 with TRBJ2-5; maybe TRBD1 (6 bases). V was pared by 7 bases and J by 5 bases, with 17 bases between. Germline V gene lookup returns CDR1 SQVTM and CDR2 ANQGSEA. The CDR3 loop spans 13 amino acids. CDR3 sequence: CSAPGAGRETQYF. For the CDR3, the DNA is TGCAGCGCCCCAGGGGCAGGGCGGGAGACCCAGTACTTC.

The CDR3 DNA is TGCGCCAGCAGCCCCTTTTTGGGGGGAACTAACTATGGCTACACCTTC. This encodes CASSPFLGGTNYGYTF. The chain joins TRBV5-1 to TRBJ1-2; D is possibly TRBD1 (5 bases). The CDR3 contains 16 residues. With 4 bases removed from V and 0 bases from J, the gap between germline ends came to 16 bases. CDR1 and CDR2 (germline): SGHRS, YFSETQ.

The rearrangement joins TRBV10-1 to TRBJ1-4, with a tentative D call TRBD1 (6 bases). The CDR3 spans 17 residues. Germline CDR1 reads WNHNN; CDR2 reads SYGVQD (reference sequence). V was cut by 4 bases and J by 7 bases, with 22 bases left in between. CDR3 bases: TGCGCCAGCAGTGTAATAACGTTGGTGGGGGCGTGTGAAAAACTGTTTTTT. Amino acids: CASSVITLVGACEKLFF.

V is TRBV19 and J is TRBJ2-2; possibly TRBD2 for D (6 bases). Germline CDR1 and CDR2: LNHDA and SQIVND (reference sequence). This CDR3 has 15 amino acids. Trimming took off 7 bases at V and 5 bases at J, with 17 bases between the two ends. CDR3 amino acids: CASTKEEEGTGELFF. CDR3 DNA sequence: TGTGCCAGTACTAAGGAGGAGGAGGGGACCGGGGAGCTGTTTTTT.